The present T cell receptor beta chain was sequenced within a study of T-cell memory formation after mild COVID-19. Looking at the study overall: Clusters were largely donor specific. Findings and limits, study-wide: SARS-CoV-2 specificity was not confirmed for second-wave clones peaking on day 37. A second wave expanding day 15 to 37 was CD4+-biased; contracting clones were balanced.

To note about this clonotype: Its cognate antigen is unknown.

This CDR3 contains 19 residues. Germline CDR1 reads MGHRA; CDR2 reads YSYEKL. With 4 bases removed from V and 0 bases from J, the gap between germline ends came to 19 bases. Constant-segment primers served in 5'RACE that generated TCR alpha and TCR beta cDNA libraries bearing sample barcodes and UMIs. From the 5' RACE reads, TCRdb called clonotypes with MiXCR, one entry per CDR3 protein. The profile covers around 450,000 distinct CDR3 sequences, with 20% appearing a single time and around 8% taken by the ten largest. The rearrangement links TRBV4-1 to TRBJ2-6; D might be TRBD1 (6 bases). Sequencing was done on a sample of PBMCs or a T cell subset sorted from them (not recorded which). The sequence was obtained from an adult woman who had mild COVID-19 (a few samples of this study predate the infection). Cell type and time point are not known. Here the CDR3 reads CASSLEGTQTLSGANVLTF. DNA for the CDR3: TGCGCCAGCAGCCTAGAGGGGACACAGACTCTCTCTGGGGCCAACGTCCTGACTTTC.